Sequencing of this T cell receptor (beta chain) was carried out in a study of T cells in Graves' hyperthyroidism and ophthalmopathy. The study's findings and limits: Model predictions of ophthalmopathy came a median around 6.5 months before onset.

Pregnant or lactating patients were excluded, as were those with uncontrolled infection or other autoimmune disease. Together with thyroid ultrasound, orbital computed tomography, serum thyroxine and TRAb, clinical symptoms were used for diagnoses. TCR beta CDR3 regions were amplified from RNA. TCR CDR3 regions were first amplified by RT-PCR with HTBI primers. Each CDR3 protein gets one entry after TCRdb re-called the multiplex PCR reads with MiXCR. The data show around 690,000 distinct CDR3 sequences, with roughly 17% seen just once and about 16% held by the top ten. The V gene lost 2 bases and the J gene lost 4 bases, with 10 bases spanning the gap. This CDR3 has 14 amino acids. Germline assignment: CDR1 MNHEY and CDR2 SMNVEV (reference sequence). This clonotype came up many times. What it binds is not known.

The chain is built from TRBV27 and TRBJ2-3; no clear D. This sequence originates from a man aged 45 to 65 with Graves' hyperthyroidism. Sequencing used blood. In DNA, the CDR3 is TGTGCCAGCAGTTTAGTGAGGAGCCCAGATACGCAGTATTTT. This codes for CASSLVRSPDTQYF.